This is a list of T cell receptor beta chains from one sample in a study of Graves' ophthalmopathy and Graves' hyperthyroidism. TCRdb reanalysed the multiplex PCR reads using MiXCR and keeps one entry per CDR3 protein. The sample shows 600,000 to 700,000 distinct CDR3 sequences, more than 40% of them seen only once. Specimen: peripheral blood. Receptors originate from an adult man with Graves' ophthalmopathy. CDR3s include the opening cysteine and the closing phenylalanine or tryptophan. Each record gives: D gene, J gene, V gene, clone size, CDR3 protein, CDR3 DNA. D genes are given only for firm matches. A clone size is listed for some rows: how often the clone was seen (once, few, many), or a class if it is expanded.

NA TRBJ2-7 TRBV3-1 NA CASSQAEGVGYEQYF TGTGCCAGCAGCCAAGCAGAAGGGGTAGGCTACGAGCAGTACTTC
NA TRBJ2-7 TRBV7-9 many CASSRQASYEQYF TGTGCCAGCAGCCGACAGGCCTCCTACGAGCAGTACTTC
NA TRBJ2-2 TRBV12-3/TRBV12-4 once CASSLVRITGELFF TGTGCCAGCAGTTTAGTTAGAATCACCGGGGAGCTGTTTTTT
TRBD2 TRBJ2-7 TRBV7-2 NA CASSLLGTSASYEQYF TGTGCCAGCAGCTTATTGGGGACTAGCGCTTCCTACGAGCAGTACTTC
NA TRBJ2-7 TRBV2 NA CASSQDGRSYEQYF TGTGCCAGCAGCCAAGACGGCCGCTCCTACGAGCAGTACTTC
NA TRBJ1-2 TRBV19 NA CASSIDRDSSPYGYTF TGTGCCAGTAGTATAGATCGGGATTCCTCGCCTTATGGCTACACCTTC
NA TRBJ1-3 TRBV14 NA CASSQGLGLNTIYF TGTGCCAGCAGCCAAGGCCTCGGCCTAAACACCATATATTTT
NA TRBJ2-5 TRBV29-1 many CSVNRGIRETQYF TGCAGCGTTAATCGGGGTATCCGGGAGACCCAGTACTTC
TRBD1 TRBJ1-5 TRBV19 many CASNTGALGQPQHF TGTGCCAGCAACACAGGGGCCCTGGGACAGCCCCAGCATTTT
NA TRBJ2-7 TRBV6-5 NA CASSYKPLSSYEQYF TGTGCCAGCAGTTACAAACCCCTGAGCTCCTACGAGCAGTACTTC
NA TRBJ2-5 TRBV5-1 many CASTWIGPPYQETQYF TGCGCCAGCACCTGGATAGGGCCTCCGTACCAAGAGACCCAGTACTTC
TRBD2 TRBJ2-2 TRBV7-2 few CASSLRLAGGANTGELFF TGTGCCAGCAGCCTACGACTAGCGGGGGGGGCGAACACCGGGGAGCTGTTTTTT
TRBD2 TRBJ2-5 TRBV7-9 many CASSPPSSGETQYF TGTGCCAGCAGCCCCCCGAGTAGCGGGGAGACCCAGTACTTC
NA TRBJ2-7 TRBV20-1 NA CSAPGAIYEQYF TGCAGTGCTCCGGGGGCAATATACGAGCAGTACTTC
NA TRBJ2-2 TRBV4-2 few CASSQGEPNTGELFF TGTGCCAGCAGCCAAGGAGAGCCAAACACCGGGGAGCTGTTTTTT
TRBD2 TRBJ2-1 TRBV10-3 NA CAISESRAGVRNEQFF TGTGCCATCAGTGAGTCGCGGGCGGGAGTGCGGAATGAGCAGTTCTTC
NA TRBJ1-1 TRBV19 NA CASSSPRRGYTTEAFF TGTGCCAGTAGTAGTCCCAGGAGGGGATATACCACTGAAGCTTTCTTT
NA TRBJ1-1 TRBV5-4 few CASSLGIQGPINTEAFF TGTGCCAGCAGCTTGGGCATACAGGGCCCCATAAACACTGAAGCTTTCTTT
NA TRBJ2-7 TRBV12-3/TRBV12-4 few CASSLGGFRDEQYF TGTGCCAGCAGTTTAGGGGGTTTTCGTGACGAGCAGTACTTC
TRBD2 TRBJ2-5 TRBV4-1 NA CASRPGTSGRFQETQYF TGTGCCAGCAGACCCGGGACTAGCGGAAGGTTCCAAGAGACCCAGTACTTC
NA TRBJ2-5 TRBV29-1 many CSVEMGGETQYF TGCAGCGTTGAGATGGGAGGAGAGACCCAGTACTTC
NA TRBJ2-3 TRBV7-9 NA CASSPMLAIEGPQYF TGTGCCAGCAGCCCAATGTTAGCGATTGAGGGCCCGCAGTATTTT
TRBD2 TRBJ2-7 TRBV7-9 few CASSPLTSVGYEQYF TGTGCCAGCAGTCCTCTAACTAGCGTTGGCTACGAGCAGTACTTC
NA TRBJ2-5 TRBV6-6 NA CASSYSGGSETQYF TGTGCCAGCAGTTACTCGGGCGGGTCGGAGACCCAGTACTTC
NA TRBJ2-2 TRBV2 many CASGEQALNTGELFF TGTGCCAGCGGTGAACAGGCCTTGAACACCGGGGAGCTGTTTTTT
TRBD1 TRBJ1-5 TRBV12-3/TRBV12-4 many CASNPTGNQPQHF TGTGCCAGCAACCCGACAGGGAATCAGCCCCAGCATTTT
TRBD2 TRBJ2-2 TRBV29-1 NA CSVREGGNTGELFF TGCAGCGTAAGGGAGGGTGGAAACACCGGGGAGCTGTTTTTT
NA TRBJ1-2 TRBV7-9 many CASSSGQRSNYGYTF TGTGCCAGCAGTTCCGGACAACGATCAAACTATGGCTACACCTTC
TRBD2 TRBJ2-7 TRBV7-7 many CASSSTPGGGGLYF TGTGCTAGCAGCTCTACCCCGGGGGGGGGCGGCTTATACTTC
TRBD2 TRBJ2-7 TRBV24-1 many CATSTTSGSPYEQYF TGTGCCACCAGTACGACTAGCGGGAGCCCCTACGAGCAGTACTTC
NA TRBJ2-3 TRBV24-1 NA CATSDGGSTDTQYF TGTGCCACCAGTGATGGCGGGAGCACAGATACGCAGTATTTT
TRBD1 TRBJ1-6 TRBV7-2 many CASSLSGTGSNSPLHF TGTGCCAGCAGCTTATCGGGGACAGGGTCTAATTCACCCCTCCACTTT
TRBD2 TRBJ2-7 TRBV2 many CASSGGLAGITYEQYF TGTGCCAGCAGTGGGGGGCTAGCGGGTATTACCTACGAGCAGTACTTC
NA TRBJ2-7 TRBV14 many CASSPGLGYEQYF TGTGCCAGCAGCCCAGGGTTGGGCTACGAGCAGTACTTC
NA TRBJ2-5 TRBV7-9 many CASSRPPQETQYF TGTGCCAGCAGCCGACCCCCCCAAGAGACCCAGTACTTC
NA TRBJ1-1 TRBV10-3 NA CAISEFLAKGTEAFF TGTGCAATCAGTGAGTTTCTGGCTAAAGGTACTGAAGCTTTCTTT
TRBD1 TRBJ2-7 TRBV5-5 many CASSHPGQGYEQYF TGTGCCAGCAGCCACCCGGGACAGGGATACGAGCAGTACTTC
NA TRBJ1-2 TRBV11-1 few CASSQKRSADPPNYGYTF TGTGCCAGCAGCCAAAAACGTAGCGCAGATCCGCCTAACTATGGCTACACCTTC
NA TRBJ1-6 TRBV24-1 many CATNDVDNSPLHF TGTGCCACCAATGACGTTGATAATTCACCCCTCCACTTT
TRBD1 TRBJ1-4 TRBV9 few CASSTLTGTGKATNEKLFF TGTGCCAGCAGCACCTTGACCGGGACAGGGAAGGCAACTAATGAAAAACTGTTTTTT
NA TRBJ2-1 TRBV9 NA CASGSLNTEQFF TGTGCCAGCGGGAGTCTCAACACTGAGCAGTTCTTC
NA TRBJ1-6 TRBV6-5 NA CASRGTYNSPLHF TGTGCCAGCAGAGGGACCTATAATTCACCCCTCCACTTT
TRBD1 TRBJ2-7 TRBV6-1 few CASSGYVQGGEQYF TGTGCCAGCAGTGGCTATGTACAGGGGGGCGAGCAGTACTTC
TRBD1 TRBJ2-5 TRBV5-5 few CASSGQVMETQYF TGTGCCAGCAGCGGACAGGTAATGGAGACCCAGTACTTC
NA TRBJ1-5 TRBV25-1 NA CARGGRGGNQPQHF TGTGCTAGGGGGGGCAGAGGTGGCAATCAGCCCCAGCATTTT
NA TRBJ2-2 TRBV24-1 NA CAPGTPTPGSCFF NA
NA TRBJ2-3 TRBV5-8 NA CASSLDGGAQDTQYF TGTGCCAGCAGCTTGGATGGGGGGGCGCAAGATACGCAGTATTTT
NA TRBJ1-3 TRBV6-5 NA CASSPGVNGNTIYF TGTGCCAGCAGCCCAGGGGTAAACGGAAACACCATATATTTT
NA TRBJ2-5 TRBV7-2 many CASSLRVAAETQYF TGTGCCAGCAGCTTAAGGGTCGCAGCAGAGACCCAGTACTTC
NA TRBJ1-1 TRBV24-1 NA CATSDPRQRGGTEAFF TGTGCCACCAGTGATCCCCGACAGCGAGGAGGCACTGAAGCTTTCTTT
TRBD1 TRBJ1-6 TRBV7-6 NA CASSLVKTGQGLHF TGTGCCAGCAGCTTAGTAAAAACGGGACAGGGCCTCCACTTT
TRBD1 TRBJ2-7 TRBV29-1 NA CSVTGQGLGLEQYF TGCAGCGTTACCGGACAGGGATTGGGGCTCGAGCAGTACTTC
TRBD2 TRBJ2-7 TRBV7-2 many CASSRGGGIYEQYF TGTGCCAGCAGCCGGGGGGGGGGGATTTACGAGCAGTACTTC
NA TRBJ1-1 TRBV11-1 NA CASSALSGVNTEAFF TGTGCCAGCAGCGCCCTCAGCGGGGTGAACACTGAAGCTTTCTTT
NA TRBJ2-3 TRBV4-1 once CASSQTGSDTQYF TGCGCCAGCAGCCAGACGGGTTCAGATACGCAGTATTTT
NA TRBJ1-5 TRBV15 many CATSRVEGQQPQHF TGTGCCACCAGCAGAGTAGAGGGTCAACAGCCCCAGCATTTT
NA TRBJ1-2 TRBV7-2 few CASSQDTGQTYGYTF TGCGCCAGCAGCCAAGACACGGGGCAAACCTATGGCTACACCTTC
NA TRBJ1-3 TRBV19 many CASNSGGSGNTIYF TGTGCCAGTAATAGCGGGGGCTCTGGAAACACCATATATTTT
NA TRBJ2-6 TRBV29-1 NA CSAEVSRPTGANVLTF TGCAGCGCCGAGGTGTCCAGGCCCACCGGGGCCAACGTCCTGACTTTC
TRBD1 TRBJ2-7 TRBV5-1 NA CASSLVGQRNYEQYF TGCGCCAGCAGCTTGGTGGGACAGAGGAATTACGAGCAGTACTTC